This T cell receptor (beta chain) was obtained from a study of T cell repertoires in cytomegalovirus infection. Germline V gene sequence: CDR1 DFQATT, CDR2 SNEGSKA (reference sequence). V lost 1 base and J lost 0, with 9 bases in between. The CDR3 is 14 amino acids. The sample holds a few counts of this clonotype. TCRdb re-analysed the reads in MiXCR, keeping a single row per CDR3 protein. The repertoire holds about 400,000 distinct CDR3 sequences, with 15% to 20% as singletons. The genes are TRBV20-1 and TRBJ2-5, with D unclear. The sequence came from a human donor in good health (CMV status not recorded). Some clones in this sample may be carry-over from other donors' samples. The source material was PBMCs. DNA of the CDR3: TGCAGTGCTAGAGCAAGGTGGGACCAAGAGACCCAGTACTTC. Translating gives CSARARWDQETQYF.